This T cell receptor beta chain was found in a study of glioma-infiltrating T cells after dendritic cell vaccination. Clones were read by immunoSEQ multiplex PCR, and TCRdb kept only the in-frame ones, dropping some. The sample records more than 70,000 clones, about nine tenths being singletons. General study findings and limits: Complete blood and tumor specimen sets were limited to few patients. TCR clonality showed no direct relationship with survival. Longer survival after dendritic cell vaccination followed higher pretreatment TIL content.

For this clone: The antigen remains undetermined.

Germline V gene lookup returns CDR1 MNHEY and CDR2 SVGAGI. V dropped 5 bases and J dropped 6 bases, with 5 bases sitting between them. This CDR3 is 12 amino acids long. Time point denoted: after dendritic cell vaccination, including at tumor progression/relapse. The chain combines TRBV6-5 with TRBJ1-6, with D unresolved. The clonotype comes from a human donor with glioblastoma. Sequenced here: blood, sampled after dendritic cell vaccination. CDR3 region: CASSTGNSPLHF. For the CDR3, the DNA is TGTGCCAGCAGTACGGGTAATTCACCCCTCCACTTT.